A single T cell receptor beta chain is shown here with its context. At the DNA level, this CDR3 is encoded by other sequences in the same sample as well. V gave up 0 bases and J gave up 0 bases, with 6 bases separating them. There are 16 residues in the CDR3. Germline V lookup: CDR1 MNHNS, CDR2 SASEGT. The data derive from a study of blood T cell repertoires in COVID-19. About the study: Italy, Spain and the United States were the sources of the convalescent and acute COVID-19 samples.

Only in-frame clones appear in the TCRdb table, and some are missing; sequencing was by immunoSEQ multiplex PCR. There are about 440,000 clones in the sample; about 90% occur only once, and about 0.57% lies in the top ten. The chain has TRBV6-1 and TRBJ2-6, with a weak D call TRBD2 (5 bases). Sequencing input: PBMCs or T cells enriched from blood (not recorded which). This TCR was recovered from a man aged 18 to 30 who had recovered from COVID-19. Written as DNA, the CDR3 is TGTGCCAGCAGTGAAGCCAGCGGCTCTGGGGCCAACGTCCTGACTTTC. Translating gives CASSEASGSGANVLTF.